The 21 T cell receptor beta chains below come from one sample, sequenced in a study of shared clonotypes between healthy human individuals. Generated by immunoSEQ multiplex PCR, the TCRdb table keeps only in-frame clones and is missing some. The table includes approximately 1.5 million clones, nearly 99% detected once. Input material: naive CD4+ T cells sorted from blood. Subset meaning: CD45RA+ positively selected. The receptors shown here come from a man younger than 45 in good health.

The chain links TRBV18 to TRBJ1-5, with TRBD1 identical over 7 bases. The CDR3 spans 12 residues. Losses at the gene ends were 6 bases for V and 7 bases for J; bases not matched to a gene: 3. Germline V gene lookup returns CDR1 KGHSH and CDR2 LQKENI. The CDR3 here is CASSKGGQPQHF. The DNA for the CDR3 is TGTGCCAGCTCCAAAGGGGGCCAGCCCCAGCATTTT.

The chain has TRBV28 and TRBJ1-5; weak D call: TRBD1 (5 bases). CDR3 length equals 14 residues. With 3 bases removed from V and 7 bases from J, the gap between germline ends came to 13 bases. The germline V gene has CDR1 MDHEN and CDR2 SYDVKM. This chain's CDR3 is CASSFAGVRQPQHF. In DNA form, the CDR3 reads TGTGCCAGCAGTTTTGCGGGGGTAAGGCAGCCCCAGCATTTT.

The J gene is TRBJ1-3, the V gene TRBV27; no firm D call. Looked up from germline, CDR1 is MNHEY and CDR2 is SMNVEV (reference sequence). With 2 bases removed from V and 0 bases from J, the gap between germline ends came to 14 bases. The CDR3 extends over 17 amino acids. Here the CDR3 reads CASSLGQPHGSGNTIYF. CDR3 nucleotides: TGTGCCAGCAGTTTAGGGCAGCCGCACGGCTCTGGAAACACCATATATTTT.

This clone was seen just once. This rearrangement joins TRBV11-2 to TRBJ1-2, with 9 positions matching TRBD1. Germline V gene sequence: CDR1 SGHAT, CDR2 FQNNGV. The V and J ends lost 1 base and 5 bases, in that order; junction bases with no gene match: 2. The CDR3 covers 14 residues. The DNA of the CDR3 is TGTGCCAGCAGCTTAGGGACAGGGGTATATGGCTACACCTTC. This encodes CASSLGTGVYGYTF.

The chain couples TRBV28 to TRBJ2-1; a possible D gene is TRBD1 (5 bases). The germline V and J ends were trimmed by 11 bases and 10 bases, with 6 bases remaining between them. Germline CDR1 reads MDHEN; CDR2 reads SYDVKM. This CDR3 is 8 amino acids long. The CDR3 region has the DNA TGTGCCGGGGCGGAGCAGTTCTTC. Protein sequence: CAGAEQFF. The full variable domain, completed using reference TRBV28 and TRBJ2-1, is DVKVTQSSRYLVKRTGEKVFLECVQDMDHENMFWYRQDPGLGLRLIYFSYDVKMKEKGDIPEGYSVSREKKERFSLILESASTNQTSMYLCAGAEQFFGPGTRLTVL.

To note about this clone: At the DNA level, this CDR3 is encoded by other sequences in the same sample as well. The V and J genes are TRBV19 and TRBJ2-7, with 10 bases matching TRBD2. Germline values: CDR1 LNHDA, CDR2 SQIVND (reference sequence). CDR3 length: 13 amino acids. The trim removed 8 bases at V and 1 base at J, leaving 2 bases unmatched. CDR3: CASSTSGSYEQYF. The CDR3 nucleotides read TGTGCCAGTTCGACTAGCGGGTCCTACGAGCAGTACTTC.

The CDR3 here is CASKRTGGTYEQYF. For the CDR3, the DNA is TGTGCCAGCAAACGGACAGGGGGCACCTACGAGCAGTACTTC. V and J are TRBV2 and TRBJ2-7; 11 bases line up with TRBD1. The CDR3 sequence is 14 residues long. Germline CDR1 is SNHLY and CDR2 is FYNNEI. J lost 2 bases, V lost 7 bases, and 4 bases had no gene match.

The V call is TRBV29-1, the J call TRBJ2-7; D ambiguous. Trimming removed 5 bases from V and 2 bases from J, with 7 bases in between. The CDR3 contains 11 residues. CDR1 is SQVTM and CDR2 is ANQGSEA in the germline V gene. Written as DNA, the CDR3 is TGCAGCGTTCGGGTCACCTACGAGCAGTACTTC. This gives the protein CSVRVTYEQYF.

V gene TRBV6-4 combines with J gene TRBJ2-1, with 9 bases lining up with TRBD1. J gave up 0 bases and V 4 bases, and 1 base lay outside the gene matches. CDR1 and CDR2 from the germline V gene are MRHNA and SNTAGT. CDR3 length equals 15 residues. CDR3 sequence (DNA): TGTGCCAGCAGTGTGACAGGGGGCTCCTACAATGAGCAGTTCTTC. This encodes CASSVTGGSYNEQFF.

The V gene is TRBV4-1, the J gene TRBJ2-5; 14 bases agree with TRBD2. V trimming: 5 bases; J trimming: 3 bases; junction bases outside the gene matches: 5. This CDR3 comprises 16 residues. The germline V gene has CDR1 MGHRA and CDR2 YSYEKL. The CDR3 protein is CASSSRTSGRKETQYF. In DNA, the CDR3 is TGCGCCAGCAGCTCGAGGACTAGCGGGAGGAAAGAGACCCAGTACTTC.

CDR3 residues: CASSLEIMNTEAFF. The CDR3 coding sequence is TGTGCCAGCAGCCTCGAGATAATGAACACTGAAGCTTTCTTT. The chain employs TRBV7-8 and TRBJ1-1; D is unclear. The CDR3 is 14 amino acids. Trimming cost V 5 bases and J 0 bases, with 10 bases left between them. Germline CDR1 SGHVS, CDR2 FQNEAQ.

CDR3 region: CASSMLVGENYGYTF. The CDR3 DNA sequence: TGTGCCAGCAGCATGCTGGTAGGGGAGAACTATGGCTACACCTTC. The V gene is TRBV6-1, the J gene TRBJ1-2; D may be TRBD1 (5 bases). From germline, CDR1 is MNHNS and CDR2 SASEGT. The CDR3 has 15 amino acids. V was cut by 6 bases and J by 2 bases, with 16 bases left in between.

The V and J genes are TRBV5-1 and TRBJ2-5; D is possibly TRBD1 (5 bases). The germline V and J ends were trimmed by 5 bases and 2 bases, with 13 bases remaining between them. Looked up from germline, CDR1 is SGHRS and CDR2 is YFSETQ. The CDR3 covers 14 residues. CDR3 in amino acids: CASRVQGYQETQYF. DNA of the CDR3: TGCGCCAGCAGGGTCCAGGGATATCAAGAGACCCAGTACTTC. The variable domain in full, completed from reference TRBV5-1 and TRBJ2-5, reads KAGVTQTPRYLIKTRGQQVTLSCSPISGHRSVSWYQQTPGQGLQFLFEYFSETQRNKGNFPGRFSGRQFSNSRSEMNVSTLELGDSALYLCASRVQGYQETQYFGPGTRLLVL.

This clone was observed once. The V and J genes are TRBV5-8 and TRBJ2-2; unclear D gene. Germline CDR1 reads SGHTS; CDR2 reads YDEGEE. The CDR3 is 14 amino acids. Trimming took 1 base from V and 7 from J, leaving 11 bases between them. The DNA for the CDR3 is TGTGCCAGCAGCTTGTCGGCTTCGGTCGGGGAGCTGTTTTTT. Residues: CASSLSASVGELFF.

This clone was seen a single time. CDR3 coding DNA: TGTGCCAGCAGTGGGGTCGCAGGGGGCGTAAATCAGCCCCAGCATTTT. It codes for CASSGVAGGVNQPQHF. The chain couples TRBV6-1 to TRBJ1-5; 8 nucleotides match TRBD1. The V segment lost 4 bases and the J segment 4 bases; nucleotides outside the gene matches: 9. The CDR3 is 16 amino acids. The germline gives CDR1 MNHNS, CDR2 SASEGT.

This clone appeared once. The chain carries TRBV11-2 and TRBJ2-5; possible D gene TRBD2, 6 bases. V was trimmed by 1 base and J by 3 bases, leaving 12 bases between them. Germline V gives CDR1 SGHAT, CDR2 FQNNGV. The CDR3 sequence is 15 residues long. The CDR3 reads CASSLGRREEETQYF. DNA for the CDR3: TGTGCCAGCAGCTTAGGGCGTAGGGAGGAAGAGACCCAGTACTTC.

The CDR3 coding sequence is TGCAGCTCCCGGACTAGCGGGACCGGGGAGCTGTTTTTT. It is translated as CSSRTSGTGELFF. The rearrangement joins TRBV29-1 to TRBJ2-2, with 11 bases lining up with TRBD2. CDR1 SQVTM and CDR2 ANQGSEA come from the germline V gene. The CDR3 runs 13 residues. The junction had 4 bases not matched to a gene; V was cut back by 8 bases and J by 5 bases.

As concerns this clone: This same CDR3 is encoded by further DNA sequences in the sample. CDR3 coding DNA: TGTGCCAGCAGTGAATTTGAGACCCAGTACTTC. It translates to CASSEFETQYF. The rearrangement joins TRBV2 to TRBJ2-5; D remains unclear. Trimming took off 2 bases at V and 5 bases at J, with 3 bases between the two ends. The CDR3 is 11 residues long. Germline V CDR1 and CDR2: SNHLY, FYNNEI.

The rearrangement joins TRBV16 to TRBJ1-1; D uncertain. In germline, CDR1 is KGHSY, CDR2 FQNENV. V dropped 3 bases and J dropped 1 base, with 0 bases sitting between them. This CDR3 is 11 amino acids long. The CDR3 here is CASSQNTEAFF. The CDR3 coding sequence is TGTGCCAGCAGCCAGAACACTGAAGCTTTCTTT.

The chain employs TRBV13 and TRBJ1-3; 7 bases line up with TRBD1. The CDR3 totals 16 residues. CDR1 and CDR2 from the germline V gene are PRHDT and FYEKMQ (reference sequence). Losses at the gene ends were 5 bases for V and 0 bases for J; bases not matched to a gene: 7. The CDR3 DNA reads TGTGCCAGCAGCCAAAACAGGGACAGCTCTGGAAACACCATATATTTT. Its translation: CASSQNRDSSGNTIYF. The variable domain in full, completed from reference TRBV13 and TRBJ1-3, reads AAGVIQSPRHLIKEKRETATLKCYPIPRHDTVYWYQQGPGQDPQFLISFYEKMQSDKGSIPDRFSAQQFSDYHSELNMSSLELGDSALYFCASSQNRDSSGNTIYFGEGSWLTVV.

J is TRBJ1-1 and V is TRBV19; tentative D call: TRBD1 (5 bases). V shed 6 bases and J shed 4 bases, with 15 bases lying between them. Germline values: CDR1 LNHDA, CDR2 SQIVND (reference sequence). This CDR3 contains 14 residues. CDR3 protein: CASRGTGDGTEAFF. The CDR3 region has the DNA TGTGCCAGTAGGGGGACGGGGGATGGCACTGAAGCTTTCTTT.